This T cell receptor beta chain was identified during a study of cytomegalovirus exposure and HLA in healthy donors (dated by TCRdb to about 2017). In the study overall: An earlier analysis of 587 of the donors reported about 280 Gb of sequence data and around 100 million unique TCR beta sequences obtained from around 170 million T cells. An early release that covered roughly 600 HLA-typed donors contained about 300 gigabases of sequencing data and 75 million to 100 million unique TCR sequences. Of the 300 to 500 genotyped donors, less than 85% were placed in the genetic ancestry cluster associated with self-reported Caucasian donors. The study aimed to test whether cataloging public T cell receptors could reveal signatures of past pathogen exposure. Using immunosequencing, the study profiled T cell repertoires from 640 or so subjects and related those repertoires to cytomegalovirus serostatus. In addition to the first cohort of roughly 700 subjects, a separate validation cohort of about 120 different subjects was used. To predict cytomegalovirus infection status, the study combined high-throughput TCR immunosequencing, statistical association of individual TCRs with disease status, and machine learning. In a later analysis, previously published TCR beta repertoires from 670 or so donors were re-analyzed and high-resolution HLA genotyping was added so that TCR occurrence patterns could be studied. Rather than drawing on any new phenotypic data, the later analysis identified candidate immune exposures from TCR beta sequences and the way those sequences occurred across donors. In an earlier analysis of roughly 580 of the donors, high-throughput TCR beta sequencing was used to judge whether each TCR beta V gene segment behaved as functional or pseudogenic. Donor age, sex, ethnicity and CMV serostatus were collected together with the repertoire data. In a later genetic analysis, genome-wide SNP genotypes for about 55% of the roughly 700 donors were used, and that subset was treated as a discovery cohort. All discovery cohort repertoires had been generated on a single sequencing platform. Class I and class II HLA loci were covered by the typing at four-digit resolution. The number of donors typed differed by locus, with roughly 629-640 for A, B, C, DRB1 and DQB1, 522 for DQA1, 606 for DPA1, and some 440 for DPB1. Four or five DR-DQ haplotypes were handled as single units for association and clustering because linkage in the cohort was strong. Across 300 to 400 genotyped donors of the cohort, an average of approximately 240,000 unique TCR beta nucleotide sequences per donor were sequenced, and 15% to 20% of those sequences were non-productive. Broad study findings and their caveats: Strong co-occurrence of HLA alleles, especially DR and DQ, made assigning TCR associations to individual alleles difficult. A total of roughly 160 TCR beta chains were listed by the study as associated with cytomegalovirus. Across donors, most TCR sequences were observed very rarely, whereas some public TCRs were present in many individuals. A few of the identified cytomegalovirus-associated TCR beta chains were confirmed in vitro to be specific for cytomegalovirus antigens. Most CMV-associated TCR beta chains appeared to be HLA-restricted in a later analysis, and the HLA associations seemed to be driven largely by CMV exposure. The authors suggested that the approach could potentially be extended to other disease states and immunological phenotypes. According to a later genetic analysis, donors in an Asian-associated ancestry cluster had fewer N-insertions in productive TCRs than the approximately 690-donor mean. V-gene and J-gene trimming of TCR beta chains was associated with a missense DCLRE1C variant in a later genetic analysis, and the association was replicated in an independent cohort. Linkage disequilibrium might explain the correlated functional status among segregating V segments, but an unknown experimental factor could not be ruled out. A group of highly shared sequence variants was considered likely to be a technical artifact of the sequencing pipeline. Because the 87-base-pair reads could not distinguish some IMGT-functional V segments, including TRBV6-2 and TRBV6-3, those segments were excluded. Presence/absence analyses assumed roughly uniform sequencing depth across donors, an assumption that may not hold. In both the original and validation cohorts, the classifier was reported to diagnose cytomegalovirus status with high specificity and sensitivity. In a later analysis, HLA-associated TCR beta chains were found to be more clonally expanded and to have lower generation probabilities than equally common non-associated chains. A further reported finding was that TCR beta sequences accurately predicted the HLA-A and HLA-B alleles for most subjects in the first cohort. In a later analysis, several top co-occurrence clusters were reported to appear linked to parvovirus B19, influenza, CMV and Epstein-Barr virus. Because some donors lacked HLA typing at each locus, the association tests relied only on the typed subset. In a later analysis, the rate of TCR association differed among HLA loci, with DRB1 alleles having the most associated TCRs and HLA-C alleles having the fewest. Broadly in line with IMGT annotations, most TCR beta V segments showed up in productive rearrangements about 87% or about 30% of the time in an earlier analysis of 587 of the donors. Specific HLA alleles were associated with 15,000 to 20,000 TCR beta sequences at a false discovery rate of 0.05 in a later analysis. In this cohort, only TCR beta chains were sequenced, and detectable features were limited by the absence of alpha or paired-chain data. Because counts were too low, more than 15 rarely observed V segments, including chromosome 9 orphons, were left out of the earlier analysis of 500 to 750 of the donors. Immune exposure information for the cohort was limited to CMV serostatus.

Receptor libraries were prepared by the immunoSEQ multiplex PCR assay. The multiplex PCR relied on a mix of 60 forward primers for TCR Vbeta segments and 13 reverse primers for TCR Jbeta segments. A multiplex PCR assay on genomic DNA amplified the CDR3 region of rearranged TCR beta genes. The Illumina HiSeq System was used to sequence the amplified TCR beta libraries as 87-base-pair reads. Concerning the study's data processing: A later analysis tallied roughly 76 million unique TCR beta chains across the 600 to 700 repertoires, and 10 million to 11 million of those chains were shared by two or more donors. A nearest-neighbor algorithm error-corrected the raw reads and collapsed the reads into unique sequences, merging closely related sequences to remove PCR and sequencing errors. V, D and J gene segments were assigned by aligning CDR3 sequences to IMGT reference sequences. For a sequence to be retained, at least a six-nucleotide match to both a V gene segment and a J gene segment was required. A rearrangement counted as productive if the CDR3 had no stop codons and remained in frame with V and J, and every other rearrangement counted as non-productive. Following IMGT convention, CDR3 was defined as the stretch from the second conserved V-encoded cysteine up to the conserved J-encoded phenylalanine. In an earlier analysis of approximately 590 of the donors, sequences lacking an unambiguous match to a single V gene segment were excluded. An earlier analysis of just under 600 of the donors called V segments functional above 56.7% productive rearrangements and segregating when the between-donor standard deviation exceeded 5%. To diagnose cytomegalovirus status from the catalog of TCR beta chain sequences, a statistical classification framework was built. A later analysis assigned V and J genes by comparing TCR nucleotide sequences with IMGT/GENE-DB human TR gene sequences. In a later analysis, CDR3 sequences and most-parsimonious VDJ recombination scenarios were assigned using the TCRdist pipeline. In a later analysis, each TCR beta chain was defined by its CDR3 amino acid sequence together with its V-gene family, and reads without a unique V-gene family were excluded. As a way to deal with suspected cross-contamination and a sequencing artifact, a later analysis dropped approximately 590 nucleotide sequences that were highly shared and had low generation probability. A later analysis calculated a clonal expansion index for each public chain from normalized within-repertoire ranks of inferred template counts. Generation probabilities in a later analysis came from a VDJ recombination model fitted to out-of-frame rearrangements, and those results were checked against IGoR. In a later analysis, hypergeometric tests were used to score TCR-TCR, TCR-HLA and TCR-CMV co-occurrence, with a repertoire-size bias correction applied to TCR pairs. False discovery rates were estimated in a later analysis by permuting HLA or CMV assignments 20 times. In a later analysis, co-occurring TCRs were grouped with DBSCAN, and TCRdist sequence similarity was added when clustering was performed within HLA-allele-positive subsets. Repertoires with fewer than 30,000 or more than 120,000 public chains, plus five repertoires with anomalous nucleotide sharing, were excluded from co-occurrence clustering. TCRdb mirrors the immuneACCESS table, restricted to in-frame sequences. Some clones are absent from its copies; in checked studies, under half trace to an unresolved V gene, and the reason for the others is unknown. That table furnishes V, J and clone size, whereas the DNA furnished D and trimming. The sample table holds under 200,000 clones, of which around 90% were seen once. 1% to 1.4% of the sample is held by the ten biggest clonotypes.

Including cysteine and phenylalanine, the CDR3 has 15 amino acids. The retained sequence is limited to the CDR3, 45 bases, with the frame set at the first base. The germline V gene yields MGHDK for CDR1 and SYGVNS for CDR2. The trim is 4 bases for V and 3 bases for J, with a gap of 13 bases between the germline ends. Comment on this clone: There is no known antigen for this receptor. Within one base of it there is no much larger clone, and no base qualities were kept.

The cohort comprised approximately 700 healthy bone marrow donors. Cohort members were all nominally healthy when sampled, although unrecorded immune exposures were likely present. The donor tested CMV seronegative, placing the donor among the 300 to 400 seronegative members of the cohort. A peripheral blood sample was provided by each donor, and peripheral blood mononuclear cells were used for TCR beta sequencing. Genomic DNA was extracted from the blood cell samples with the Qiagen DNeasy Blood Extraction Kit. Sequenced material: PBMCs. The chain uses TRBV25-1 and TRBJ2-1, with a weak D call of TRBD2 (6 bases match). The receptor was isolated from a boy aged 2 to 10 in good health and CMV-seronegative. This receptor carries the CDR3 CASSAGRAHYNEQFF. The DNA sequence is TGTGCCAGCAGTGCCGGGAGAGCCCACTACAATGAGCAGTTCTTC.